Below are 9 T cell receptor beta chains sequenced from a single sample in a study of T cells after yellow fever vaccination. MiXCR, run by TCRdb on the 5' RACE reads, gives a single entry per CDR3 protein. The data contain about 330,000 distinct CDR3 sequences, roughly 6.8% of them singletons. The sample was PBMCs, taken around 45 days after the first yellow fever vaccination. Every receptor here comes from a man aged 18 to 30 who received the YFV17D yellow fever vaccine.

This rearrangement joins TRBV6-1 to TRBJ2-3; the match to TRBD2 covers 8 bases. CDR3 length: 14 residues. After removal of 6 bases from V and 1 base from J, the junction contained 3 bases not matched to a gene. The germline V gene has CDR1 MNHNS and CDR2 SASEGT. The CDR3 coding sequence is TGTGCCAGCAGGCGTAGCGGGGGCACAGATACGCAGTATTTT. This sequence encodes CASRRSGGTDTQYF.

This clonotype was found many times. The chain joins TRBV5-1 to TRBJ2-3; D possibly corresponds to TRBD1 (5 bases). V was shortened by 0 bases and J by 2 bases, with 10 bases between the two germline ends. This CDR3 comprises 15 residues. Germline V lookup: CDR1 SGHRS, CDR2 YFSETQ. The CDR3 nucleotides read TGCGCCAGCAGCTTGGGGGCGACAGACACAGATACGCAGTATTTT. Its protein product is CASSLGATDTDTQYF.

At least ten counts were recorded for this clonotype. The chain is built from TRBV12-3 or TRBV12-4 and TRBJ1-1, with D possibly TRBD1 on 5 matching bases. The CDR3 spans 15 residues. The V end was cut by 1 base, the J end by 0 bases, with 9 bases between. CDR3 bases: TGTGCCAGCAGTTTAGGGGGGGGAATGAACACTGAAGCTTTCTTT. Protein product: CASSLGGGMNTEAFF.

V and J are TRBV20-1 and TRBJ1-2; maybe TRBD1 (5 bases). CDR1 and CDR2 from the germline V gene are DFQATT and SNEGSKA (reference sequence). The CDR3 has 17 residues. V was shortened by 5 bases and J by 0 bases, with 22 bases between the two germline ends. CDR3 region: CSASRSSMTAANYGYTF. The CDR3 coding sequence is TGCAGTGCTTCTCGGTCCTCAATGACAGCGGCTAACTATGGCTACACCTTC.

This clonotype appeared a few times. J is TRBJ2-2 and V is TRBV10-3; possible D gene TRBD1, 6 bases. Germline-derived CDR1 and CDR2 are ENHRY and SYGVKD. The CDR3 loop spans 13 amino acids. Trimming stripped 3 bases from V and 6 bases from J, with 8 bases between. The CDR3 bases are TGTGCCATCAGTGACAACAGGGCCGGGGAGCTGTTTTTT. Translating it yields CAISDNRAGELFF.

This clonotype was seen a few times. This chain joins TRBV6-1 and TRBJ2-7, with TRBD1 matching over 11 bases. The CDR3 contains 14 residues. In germline, CDR1 is MNHNS, CDR2 SASEGT. V lost 7 bases, J lost 3 bases, and 5 bases stayed unmatched. Written as DNA, the CDR3 is TGTGCCAGCACCCCGGGACAGGGGGTCTACGAGCAGTACGTC. It yields the protein CASTPGQGVYEQYV.

This clonotype was found many times. This sequence joins TRBV3-1 and TRBJ1-5; D not resolved. This CDR3 is built from 14 residues. Trimming stripped 0 bases from V and 0 bases from J, with 3 bases between. Germline V gene lookup returns CDR1 LGHDT and CDR2 YNNKEL (reference sequence). In DNA, the CDR3 is TGTGCCAGCAGCCAAGAAGTTAGCAATCAGCCCCAGCATTTT. The encoded protein is CASSQEVSNQPQHF.

This clonotype was seen a handful of times. The chain combines TRBV29-1 with TRBJ1-1; 7 nucleotides agree with TRBD1. After removal of 7 bases from V and 0 bases from J, the junction contained 11 bases not matched to a gene. The CDR3 sequence is 15 residues long. Germline loops: CDR1 SQVTM, CDR2 ANQGSEA. The CDR3, as DNA: TGCAGCGCCTCCCGGGACAGCCCCATGAACACTGAAGCTTTCTTT. As protein: CSASRDSPMNTEAFF.

This clonotype occurred a few times. V and J are TRBV12-3 or TRBV12-4 and TRBJ2-3; D remains unclear. The CDR3 extends over 13 amino acids. V was clipped by 5 bases and J by 2 bases, with 8 bases between them. CDR3 DNA sequence: TGTGCCAGCAGTGGATCTAACACAGATACGCAGTATTTT. Its protein product is CASSGSNTDTQYF.